The 21 T cell receptor beta chains in this list originate from one sample, sequenced in a study of CD8+ T cells in alopecia areata. The sequencing template was cDNA reverse transcribed from extracted RNA. TCRdb's copy holds only in-frame clones and misses some; the assay was immunoSEQ multiplex PCR. Singletons are absent from the sample, which has around 300,000 clones. Cells pooled from cutaneous lymph nodes were sorted on CD4, CD8alpha, NKG2D, NKG2ACE and other markers. Sequencing was carried out using CD4+ T cells sorted from a lymph node. The receptors originated from a C3H/HeJ mouse with alopecia areata. The MHC haplotype recorded for the strain is H2-k.

Points on this clone: Being one base from a much bigger clone, this may be a read error. Gene names and germline refer to mouse. The read gets to within 4 residues of the CDR3 end, and the germline J gene fills in the rest. Other DNA sequences within the sample encode an identical CDR3. The chain links TRBV1 to TRBJ2-4; D uncertain. Trimming shortened V by 3 bases and J by 0 bases, and 10 bases separated the two germline ends. CDR3 length equals 15 residues. The germline V gene encodes CDR1 NSQYPW and CDR2 LRSPGD (reference sequence). The CDR3 bases that were read are TGCACCTGCAGTGCGGAGACAACTAGTCAAAAC. It encodes CTCSAETTSQN. The CDR3 reads in full as CTCSAETTSQNTLYF.

In this sample, this clone turned up a few times. The gene names given are mouse names. The part of the CDR3 DNA that was read is TGTGCCAGCAGTGGGGGGGCCGTCTAT. This encodes CASSGGAVY. The CDR3 in its entirety is CASSGGAVYEQYF. This chain joins TRBV13-1 and TRBJ2-7, with TRBD2 as a possible D gene (7 bases). Read sequence stops 4 residues before the CDR3 end, and the germline J gene provides the missing end. Between the trimmed V and J ends, which lost 3 bases and 3 bases, there was a span of 10 bases. The germline CDR1 and CDR2 sequences are NSHNY and SYGAGN. The length of the CDR3 is 13 residues.

On this clone itself: The gene names here belong to mouse. The read finishes 4 residues shy of the CDR3 end, and the germline J gene is used to complete it. The sample contains more than one DNA sequence encoding this CDR3. This chain connects TRBV17 to TRBJ2-7, with 13 bases matching TRBD2. In germline, CDR1 is MNHDT, CDR2 YYDKIL. This CDR3 contains 14 residues. The CDR3 here is CASSRGLGGYEQYF. The CDR3 DNA, read in part, is TGTGCTAGCAGTAGGGGACTGGGGGGGTAT.

There are a few counts of this clone. Germline and genes: mouse. The read ends 4 residues shy of where the CDR3 ends; the end is completed using the germline J gene. The sample has other DNA sequences that encode this CDR3 too. This chain joins TRBV1 and TRBJ2-3; D possibly matches TRBD1 or TRBD2 (5 bases each). Trimming took 1 base from V and 0 from J, leaving 8 bases between them. There are 15 residues in the CDR3. Germline assignment: CDR1 NSQYPW and CDR2 LRSPGD (reference sequence). This CDR3 is CTCSAGGVSAETLYF. The part of the CDR3 DNA that was read is TGCACCTGCAGTGCAGGGGGCGTGAGTGCAGAA.

As to this clone: Germline and genes here are mouse. The missing CDR3 end, 4 residues past where the read stops, is filled in from the germline J gene. Other nucleotide sequences in the sample specify the same CDR3. The rearrangement joins TRBV13-3 to TRBJ2-3; 13 bases map to TRBD2. Trimming removed 6 bases from V and 3 bases from J; junction bases left unmatched: 4. CDR1 is NNHDY, CDR2 SYVADS, per germline. CDR3 size: 15 residues. CDR3 DNA, as far as it was read: TGTGCCAGCAAGGACTGGGGGGGCGGCGCAGAA. Translated, it gives CASKDWGGGAE. In full, the CDR3 is CASKDWGGGAETLYF.

Concerning this clone: Mouse gene names and germline throughout. Sequencing ends 4 residues short of the CDR3 end; the germline J gene provides the rest. V gene TRBV5 combines with J gene TRBJ2-3, with 7 bases that match TRBD1. Germline lookup yields CDR1 LGHNA and CDR2 YNLKQL (reference sequence). The CDR3 sequence is 14 residues long. The V segment lost 5 bases and the J segment 0 bases; nucleotides outside the gene matches: 2. The CDR3 bases that were read are TGTGCCAGCAGCGGGGACAGTAGTGCAGAA. Its translation is CASSGDSSAE. The CDR3 reads in full as CASSGDSSAETLYF.

This clone has a handful of counts. Gene names and germline match the mouse. The read is 4 residues too short to cover the CDR3 end, so that end is filled in from the germline J gene. This sequence joins TRBV19 and TRBJ1-2; D is perhaps TRBD1 (6 bases). Germline assignment: CDR1 FNHDT and CDR2 SITEND (reference sequence). The V end lost 3 bases, the J end lost 0 bases, and 12 bases lay between the germline ends. The CDR3 is made up of 15 amino acids. The DNA read from the CDR3 is TGTGCCAGCAGTACAGGGGCGCCTTCAAACTCC. It specifies CASSTGAPSNS. The entire CDR3 protein reads CASSTGAPSNSDYTF. Supplemented by reference TRBV19 and TRBJ1-2, the full variable domain reads GGIITQTPKFLIGQEGQKLTLKCQQNFNHDTMYWYRQDSGKGLRLIYYSITENDLQKGDLSEGYDASREKKSSFSLTVTSAQKNEMAVFLCASSTGAPSNSDYTFGSGTRLLVI.

Note on this clone: Any gene name here is a mouse gene name. The read is 4 residues too short to cover the CDR3 end, so that end is filled in from the germline J gene. Other DNA sequences from this sample encode an identical CDR3 as well. The chain has TRBV13-1 and TRBJ1-1; TRBD1 matches 7 bases. Per the germline V gene, CDR1 is NSHNY and CDR2 is SYGAGN. CDR3 length equals 13 residues. With V trimmed by 3 bases and J by 3 bases, 2 bases remained unmatched. CDR3 sequence reads: CASSGQGDTEVFF. The CDR3 DNA, read in part, is TGTGCCAGCAGTGGACAGGGAGACACA.

In this sample, this clone turned up a few times. Here the gene names and germline are mouse. The read gets to within 4 residues of the CDR3 end, and the germline J gene fills in the rest. This rearrangement joins TRBV5 to TRBJ2-7; possible D gene TRBD1, 6 bases. The CDR3 has 14 amino acids. The V gene's germline CDR1 is LGHNA and CDR2 YNLKQL (reference sequence). The DNA read from the CDR3 is TGTGCCAGCAGGAAGGGCAGGGGAATGGAT. Its translation is CASRKGRGMD. The whole CDR3 reads CASRKGRGMDEQYF.

Turning to this clone: Gene names are mouse gene names. Read sequence stops 4 residues before the CDR3 end, and the germline J gene provides the missing end. The chain is built from TRBV13-1 and TRBJ2-7; D not certain. The CDR3 length is 11 residues. Trimming cost V 5 bases and J 2 bases, with 5 bases left between them. The germline V gene encodes CDR1 NSHNY and CDR2 SYGAGN. The covered CDR3 bases are TGTGCCAGCAGAGACACCTAT. Translating gives CASRDTY. The whole CDR3 sequence is CASRDTYEQYF.

A few counts support this clone. Gene names follow the mouse nomenclature. The CDR3 goes on 3 residues after the read ends, and that part is filled in from the germline J gene. V usage is TRBV14 and J usage is TRBJ1-6, with no clear D. TRBJ1-6 is classed as an ORF, of uncertain function. Germline loops: CDR1 SGHDT, CDR2 FRDEAV. The V end lost 10 bases, the J end lost 4 bases, and 12 bases lay between the germline ends. CDR3 length: 13 residues. The DNA read from the CDR3 is TGTGCCGCCCCCCCCAGGTATAATTCGCCC. Translating it yields CAAPPRYNSP. The entire CDR3 protein reads CAAPPRYNSPLYF.

This clone showed up many times. Germline and genes: mouse. The read ends 4 residues shy of where the CDR3 ends; the end is completed using the germline J gene. The sample holds other DNA sequences that translate to the same CDR3. This chain joins TRBV1 and TRBJ2-2, with 10 bases fitting TRBD1. This CDR3 has 15 residues. Germline CDR1 reads NSQYPW; CDR2 reads LRSPGD (reference sequence). With 3 bases clipped from V and 2 bases from J, the junction kept 0 bases outside the gene matches. CDR3 DNA, as far as it was read: TGCACCTGCAGTGCGGGACAGGGGAACACCGGG. It specifies CTCSAGQGNTG. The CDR3 in full is CTCSAGQGNTGQLYF.

This clone was counted a few times. Germline and genes here are mouse. The read terminates 4 residues before the CDR3 end, so the remaining end is supplied by the germline J gene. The chain has TRBV13-2 and TRBJ2-3, with TRBD2 identical over 9 bases. CDR1 and CDR2 (germline): NNHNN, SYGAGS (reference sequence). Losses at the gene ends were 2 bases for V and 0 bases for J; bases not matched to a gene: 4. This CDR3 is 16 amino acids long. CDR3 DNA, as far as it was read: TGTGCCAGCGGTGAGACTGGGGGCCTTAGTGCAGAA. Translated: CASGETGGLSAE. Given in full, the CDR3 is CASGETGGLSAETLYF.

With respect to this clone: All gene names here are mouse names. With the read ending 4 residues before the CDR3 end, the germline J gene is used to fill in that end. The chain couples TRBV4 to TRBJ2-1; 8 positions agree with TRBD1. The CDR3 contains 14 residues. Looked up from germline, CDR1 is LGHDT and CDR2 is YNNKQL (reference sequence). Here the CDR3 reads CASSSTGGRAEQFF. The sequenced part of the CDR3 DNA is TGTGCCAGCAGTTCCACAGGGGGGAGAGCT.

About this clone: The gene names here belong to mouse. With the read ending 4 residues before the CDR3 end, the germline J gene is used to fill in that end. The chain uses TRBV13-1 and TRBJ2-5, with a weak D call TRBD1 (6 bases). There are 14 residues in the CDR3. Germline CDR1 NSHNY, CDR2 SYGAGN. CDR3 sequence: CASSDDGTKDTQYF. The CDR3 bases that were read are TGTGCCAGCAGTGATGACGGGACAAAAGAC.

The table lists this clone with a few counts. Just one base apart from a much larger clone, this may be a read error. Here the gene names and germline are mouse. The read ends 4 residues shy of where the CDR3 ends; the end is completed using the germline J gene. The rearrangement uses TRBV13-1 and TRBJ2-1, with 7 nucleotides matching TRBD1. The V gene end was trimmed by 7 bases and the J gene end by 1 base; junction bases not matched to a gene: 2. The CDR3 is 13 residues long. Germline-derived CDR1 and CDR2 are NSHNY and SYGAGN. The covered CDR3 bases are TGTGCCAGCGGGGGACAGAACTATGCT. It is translated as CASGGQNYA. The whole CDR3 is CASGGQNYAEQFF.

Comments on this clone: These gene names are mouse names. The read ends 4 residues early relative to the CDR3; the germline J gene fills the gap. V gene TRBV13-1 combines with J gene TRBJ2-5; D uncertain. Germline-derived CDR1 and CDR2 are NSHNY and SYGAGN. Trimming shortened V by 0 bases and J by 1 base, and 9 bases separated the two germline ends. CDR3 size: 15 residues. The CDR3 bases that were read are TGTGCCAGCAGTGATGAGCTGGCCCACCAAGAC. Translating gives CASSDELAHQD. The CDR3, in full, reads CASSDELAHQDTQYF.

In this sample, this clone turned up a few times. Gene names are the mouse ones. The CDR3 is cut off 4 residues early in the read; its end comes from the germline J gene. This sequence joins TRBV14 and TRBJ2-2; 8 nucleotides match TRBD2. The CDR3 is made up of 17 amino acids. Germline CDR1 reads SGHDT; CDR2 reads FRDEAV. Unmatched junction bases numbered 5, after V lost 1 base and J lost 0 bases. Partial CDR3 DNA: TGTGCCAGCAGTTTCCCTCCGACTGGGGCAAACACCGGG. The encoded protein is CASSFPPTGANTG. The CDR3 in its entirety is CASSFPPTGANTGQLYF.

This clone was counted between two and nine times. The listed genes are named as in mouse. This chain's CDR3 is CASSSGTGYAEQFF. CDR3 DNA (partial): TGTGCCAGCAGTTCAGGGACTGGCTATGCT. The chain joins TRBV13-1 to TRBJ2-1; 8 bases are shared with TRBD2. The CDR3 is cut off 4 residues early in the read; its end comes from the germline J gene. This CDR3 is 14 amino acids long. V gave up 4 bases and J gave up 3 bases; unmatched junction bases: 3. Germline CDR1 reads NSHNY; CDR2 reads SYGAGN.

There are a few counts of this clone. Gene names refer to mouse genes. The read stops 4 residues short of the end of the CDR3; the missing end is completed from the germline J gene. The J gene is TRBJ2-4, the V gene TRBV1, with 9 bases fitting TRBD1. V dropped 6 bases and J dropped 1; count of bases not matched to a gene: 5. There are 15 residues in the CDR3. The germline V gene has CDR1 NSQYPW and CDR2 LRSPGD (reference sequence). This CDR3 is CTCRDRGWGQNTLYF. The sequenced part of the CDR3 DNA is TGCACCTGCAGGGACAGGGGATGGGGTCAAAAC.

In regard to this clone: Any gene name here is a mouse gene name. From the germline J gene comes the end of the CDR3, since the read stops 4 residues before it. Different DNA sequences within this sample yield the same CDR3. The rearrangement joins TRBV19 to TRBJ2-1, with 7 bases aligning to TRBD1. Trimming cost V 5 bases and J 1 base; bases outside gene matches: 3. Germline values: CDR1 FNHDT, CDR2 SITEND (reference sequence). This CDR3 has 14 residues. The CDR3 reads CASRPGQNYAEQFF. The covered CDR3 bases are TGTGCCAGCAGGCCGGGACAGAACTATGCT.